These 28 T cell receptor beta chains came from one sample sequenced in a study of T cells in Graves' hyperthyroidism and ophthalmopathy. It was RNA transcripts that yielded the amplified TCR beta CDR3 regions. A set of HTBI primers served as the primers for a first-round RT-PCR of the TCR CDR3. TCRdb re-called the multiplex PCR reads through MiXCR, storing one row per CDR3 protein. The table records hundreds of thousands of distinct CDR3 sequences, over 15% of them present only once. The sequenced sample was blood. Receptors were obtained from a woman between 18 and 30 years old with Graves' hyperthyroidism.

This clonotype was seen at least ten times. This chain uses TRBV27 with TRBJ2-7; the D gene is possibly TRBD1 (6 bases). Germline values: CDR1 MNHEY, CDR2 SMNVEV (reference sequence). This CDR3 is built from 12 residues. V gave up 6 bases and J gave up 5 bases, with 11 bases separating them. Here the CDR3 reads CASRSDSHEQYF. Written as DNA, the CDR3 is TGTGCCAGCAGATCGGACAGCCACGAGCAGTACTTC.

This clonotype appeared a few times. The V and J genes are TRBV6-1 and TRBJ1-5; 7 bases fit TRBD1. V dropped 2 bases and J dropped 0; count of bases not matched to a gene: 4. The CDR3 loop spans 16 amino acids. Germline-derived CDR1 and CDR2 are MNHNS and SASEGT. The DNA of the CDR3 is TGTGCCAGCAGTGAAACAGGGGCCTATAGCAATCAGCCCCAGCATTTT. Translated, it gives CASSETGAYSNQPQHF.

V gene TRBV3-1 combines with J gene TRBJ2-3; TRBD2 matches 10 bases. The CDR3 has 17 residues. Germline lookup yields CDR1 LGHDT and CDR2 YNNKEL (reference sequence). The J segment lost 1 base and the V segment lost 8 bases, leaving 12 bases of the junction unmatched. CDR3 nucleotide sequence: TGTGCCAGCTCACCCTACAGGAGCGGGAGGGGCACAGATACGCAGTATTTT. It yields the protein CASSPYRSGRGTDTQYF.

The table lists this clonotype with a few counts. CDR3 bases: TGTGCCAGCAGAAGAAGCTCGGGGACCGACAACTATGGCTACACCTTC. Its protein product is CASRRSSGTDNYGYTF. V and J are TRBV25-1 and TRBJ1-2, with D maybe TRBD1 (5 bases). The CDR3 sequence is 16 residues long. Germline V CDR1 and CDR2: MGHDK, SYGVNS. V gave up 6 bases and J gave up 2 bases, with 19 bases separating them.

This clonotype was recorded at least ten times. The chain links TRBV13 to TRBJ2-5; the D call may be TRBD1 or TRBD2 (5 bases each). V was clipped by 6 bases and J by 5 bases, with 13 bases between them. The CDR3 extends over 13 amino acids. Germline lookup yields CDR1 PRHDT and CDR2 FYEKMQ (reference sequence). CDR3 bases: TGTGCCAGCAGGCGTGGGGGATTGGAGACCCAGTACTTC. This codes for CASRRGGLETQYF.

This clonotype was counted many times. V is TRBV6-1 and J is TRBJ1-1, with TRBD1 identical over 8 bases. The CDR3 is made up of 18 amino acids. Germline-derived CDR1 and CDR2 are MNHNS and SASEGT. V lost 6 bases, J lost 4 bases, and 19 bases stayed unmatched. The CDR3 is CASSHLRGQGGLSTEAFF. CDR3 DNA sequence: TGTGCCAGCAGCCATTTACGAGGACAGGGAGGGTTGAGCACTGAAGCTTTCTTT.

This chain connects TRBV2 to TRBJ1-2; TRBD1 might be the D (5 bases). The length of the CDR3 is 12 residues. CDR1 is SNHLY and CDR2 is FYNNEI in the germline V gene. Trimming removed 8 bases from V and 3 bases from J, with 10 bases in between. Here the CDR3 DNA reads TGTGCCAGCCTTGGACACCACTATGGCTACACCTTC. As protein: CASLGHHYGYTF.

This clonotype was found a few times. The gene calls are TRBV29-1 and TRBJ2-7, with 9 bases that match TRBD1. CDR3 length: 15 amino acids. Germline loops: CDR1 SQVTM, CDR2 ANQGSEA. After removal of 1 base from V and 3 bases from J, the junction contained 7 bases not matched to a gene. DNA of the CDR3: TGCAGCGTTGAAGCTCCCGGGACAGGGCGCTACGAGCAGTACTTC. This gives the protein CSVEAPGTGRYEQYF.

In this sample, this clonotype turned up many times. J is TRBJ2-7 and V is TRBV28; 8 positions agree with TRBD2. Germline trimming cut 7 bases from V and 2 bases from J; bases unmatched to any gene: 7. The germline V gene encodes CDR1 MDHEN and CDR2 SYDVKM. This CDR3 has 14 amino acids. The CDR3 coding sequence is TGTGCCAGCAACCTTAGCGGGGAGGCCTACGAGCAGTACTTC. It codes for CASNLSGEAYEQYF. Using reference TRBV28 and TRBJ2-7 for the parts outside the CDR3, the full variable domain is DVKVTQSSRYLVKRTGEKVFLECVQDMDHENMFWYRQDPGLGLRLIYFSYDVKMKEKGDIPEGYSVSREKKERFSLILESASTNQTSMYLCASNLSGEAYEQYFGPGTRLTVT.

The CDR3 reads CASTRLAGGFYNEQFF. Here the CDR3 DNA reads TGTGCCAGTACAAGACTAGCGGGAGGGTTCTACAATGAGCAGTTCTTC. The rearrangement links TRBV19 to TRBJ2-1; 14 bases are a match to TRBD2. V shed 7 bases and J 3 bases; nucleotides not matched to a gene: 5. The CDR3 runs 16 residues. Germline lookup yields CDR1 LNHDA and CDR2 SQIVND (reference sequence).

This clonotype was counted between two and nine times. CDR3 bases: TGCAGTGCCCACAGGGGGTTCAATCAGCCCCAGCATTTT. Translation: CSAHRGFNQPQHF. The V gene is TRBV20-1, the J gene TRBJ1-5, with 8 positions matching TRBD1. Germline values: CDR1 DFQATT, CDR2 SNEGSKA (reference sequence). V lost 6 bases to trimming and J lost 3 bases; unmatched junction nucleotides: 4. This CDR3 is 13 amino acids long.

Only a few counts were recorded for this clonotype. This chain joins TRBV20-1 and TRBJ2-1, with D uncertain. Germline V gene sequence: CDR1 DFQATT, CDR2 SNEGSKA (reference sequence). Trimming pared 3 bases from V and 8 bases from J, leaving 8 bases between. This CDR3 is 11 amino acids long. CDR3 residues: CSARVLDEQFF. In nucleotides, the CDR3 is TGCAGTGCTAGGGTATTAGATGAGCAGTTCTTC.

This clonotype was recorded at least ten times. This rearrangement joins TRBV11-3 to TRBJ2-3, with D hard to call. Germline V gene lookup returns CDR1 SGHNT and CDR2 YENEEA. The CDR3 consists of 13 residues. The V and J ends lost 5 bases and 2 bases respectively, with 8 bases between them. The chain's CDR3 is CASSQVVTDTQYF. In nucleotides, the CDR3 is TGTGCCAGCAGCCAGGTGGTCACAGATACGCAGTATTTT.

This clonotype has just a few counts. J is TRBJ2-2 and V is TRBV5-1; tentatively, D is TRBD2 (5 bases). Germline-derived CDR1 and CDR2 are SGHRS and YFSETQ. V was cut by 0 bases and J by 4 bases, with 16 bases left in between. The CDR3 is made up of 17 amino acids. The CDR3 sequence is CASSLGGLVRSTGELFF. The DNA for the CDR3 is TGCGCCAGCAGCTTGGGTGGACTCGTTCGGAGCACCGGGGAGCTGTTTTTT.

The chain joins TRBV27 to TRBJ1-1, with 9 bases aligning to TRBD1. After removal of 4 bases from V and 2 bases from J, the junction contained 5 bases not matched to a gene. This CDR3 is built from 15 residues. In germline, CDR1 is MNHEY, CDR2 SMNVEV (reference sequence). This chain's CDR3 is CASSSDRGGNTEAFF. The CDR3 DNA is TGTGCCAGCAGTTCGGACAGGGGCGGAAACACTGAAGCTTTCTTT.

This clonotype was picked up many times. The rearrangement joins TRBV12-3 or TRBV12-4 to TRBJ1-5, with D unresolved. This CDR3 spans 18 amino acids. Trimming took off 6 bases at V and 0 bases at J, with 21 bases between the two ends. The CDR3 DNA follows: TGTGCCAGCAGCCCCTCTGTTGGACTGGGGTATAGCAATCAGCCCCAGCATTTT. Protein product: CASSPSVGLGYSNQPQHF.

This clonotype has only a few counts. V and J are TRBV28 and TRBJ1-3, with D perhaps TRBD1 (5 bases). Trimming shortened V by 5 bases and J by 4 bases, and 15 bases separated the two germline ends. The CDR3 has 15 amino acids. CDR1 is MDHEN and CDR2 is SYDVKM in the germline V gene. The CDR3 reads CASSPPRQGGNTIYF. The CDR3 DNA reads as TGTGCCAGCAGTCCCCCCAGGCAGGGAGGAAACACCATATATTTT.

This clonotype turned up a few times. The chain combines TRBV19 with TRBJ2-1; 8 bases are a match to TRBD2. Germline CDR1 is LNHDA and CDR2 is SQIVND (reference sequence). This CDR3 is 14 amino acids long. The junction had 2 bases not matched to a gene; V was cut back by 5 bases and J by 2 bases. The CDR3 here is CASSPGGPYNEQFF. The DNA for the CDR3 is TGTGCCAGTAGTCCGGGGGGGCCCTACAATGAGCAGTTCTTC.

This clonotype was found many times. The gene calls are TRBV6-1 and TRBJ2-1, with TRBD2 as a possible D gene (6 bases). Looked up from germline, CDR1 is MNHNS and CDR2 is SASEGT. The CDR3 has 15 residues. V dropped 7 bases and J dropped 0 bases, with 13 bases sitting between them. CDR3 residues: CASTQLAVSYNEQFF. The CDR3, as DNA: TGTGCCAGCACCCAACTAGCCGTCTCCTACAATGAGCAGTTCTTC.

This clonotype has a count of ten or more. The genes are TRBV20-1 and TRBJ2-5; 11 bases map to TRBD2. The CDR3 is 15 amino acids. Looked up from germline, CDR1 is DFQATT and CDR2 is SNEGSKA (reference sequence). The J segment lost 2 bases and the V segment lost 3 bases, leaving 5 bases of the junction unmatched. The CDR3 loop is CSASALAGGQETQYF. CDR3 nucleotide sequence: TGCAGTGCTAGTGCTCTAGCGGGAGGACAAGAGACCCAGTACTTC.

This clonotype has at least ten counts. The chain links TRBV20-1 to TRBJ2-1, with 12 bases aligning to TRBD2. Trimming cost V 3 bases and J 8 bases; bases outside gene matches: 5. CDR1 is DFQATT, CDR2 SNEGSKA, per germline (reference sequence). The CDR3 is 14 residues long. The CDR3 bases are TGCAGTGCTAGGGTGGGACTAGCGGGCCATGAGCAGTTCTTC. Protein: CSARVGLAGHEQFF.

The rearrangement joins TRBV19 to TRBJ2-2; D call uncertain. Trimming removed 3 bases at V and 3 bases at J, with 20 bases between. CDR3 length equals 18 residues. Germline CDR1 reads LNHDA; CDR2 reads SQIVND (reference sequence). The CDR3 here is CASSMYGAPLKDTGELFF. CDR3 DNA sequence: TGTGCCAGTAGTATGTATGGAGCCCCCTTAAAGGACACCGGGGAGCTGTTTTTT.

The CDR3 region has the DNA TGTGCCAGCAGCTCGGGACAGGGGGCCGGAGATACGCAGTATTTT. It translates to CASSSGQGAGDTQYF. V usage is TRBV7-9 and J usage is TRBJ2-3, with 12 positions matching TRBD1. CDR1 is SEHNR and CDR2 is FQNEAQ in the germline V gene (reference sequence). This CDR3 has 15 amino acids. V was pared by 4 bases and J by 5 bases, with 4 bases of the junction left unmatched.

This clonotype has more than one count but fewer than ten. The chain couples TRBV7-9 to TRBJ2-2; TRBD1 matches at 11 bases. The CDR3 has 18 residues. V dropped 0 bases and J dropped 1; count of bases not matched to a gene: 4. CDR1 is SEHNR and CDR2 is FQNEAQ in the germline V gene (reference sequence). The CDR3, as DNA: TGTGCCAGCAGCTTAGCGATTGGGACAGGGGGGAACACCGGGGAGCTGTTTTTT. It codes for CASSLAIGTGGNTGELFF.

The J gene is TRBJ2-1, the V gene TRBV4-3, with no clear D. Germline CDR1 reads LGHNA; CDR2 reads YSLEER. The CDR3 loop spans 13 amino acids. The V end lost 5 bases, the J end lost 4 bases, and 9 bases lay between the germline ends. CDR3 coding DNA: TGCGCCAGCAGCACGTCGGTTTACAATGAGCAGTTCTTC. This codes for CASSTSVYNEQFF.

This clonotype was counted ten times or more. This sequence joins TRBV20-1 and TRBJ2-1; D may be TRBD1 or TRBD2 (5 bases each). V was shortened by 2 bases and J by 0 bases, with 14 bases between the two germline ends. Germline lookup yields CDR1 DFQATT and CDR2 SNEGSKA (reference sequence). The CDR3 totals 16 residues. The CDR3 loop reads CSARSPEGSSYNEQFF. Here the CDR3 DNA reads TGCAGTGCTAGATCCCCTGAGGGGAGCTCCTACAATGAGCAGTTCTTC.

The rearrangement joins TRBV7-9 to TRBJ1-2, with unresolved D. Germline CDR1 is SEHNR and CDR2 is FQNEAQ (reference sequence). The CDR3 consists of 16 residues. The V end was cut by 2 bases, the J end by 0 bases, with 13 bases between. The CDR3: CASSLPQGKANYGYTF. CDR3 DNA: TGTGCCAGCAGCTTACCTCAAGGGAAAGCTAACTATGGCTACACCTTC.

This clonotype was recorded many times. The rearrangement joins TRBV24-1 to TRBJ1-2; D unclear. The germline V gene has CDR1 KGHDR and CDR2 SFDVKD. The CDR3 length is 13 residues. Trimming pared 5 bases from V and 0 bases from J, leaving 6 bases between. The DNA of the CDR3 is TGTGCCACCAGTGGAAGCACTAACTATGGCTACACCTTC. It translates to CATSGSTNYGYTF.